This T cell receptor (beta chain) was sequenced during a study of spatial heterogeneity in lung cancer. Study-wide results and caveats: Blood showed ubiquitous tumor TCRs more often at resection than at routine follow-up.

Every individual TCR cDNA molecule carried its own unique molecular identifier, which allowed correction of PCR and sequencing errors. From the 5' RACE reads, TCRdb called clonotypes with MiXCR, one entry per CDR3 protein. This table holds approximately 49,000 distinct CDR3 sequences, approximately 5.7% found once. Time point specified: sample taken at primary tumor resection. Tumor, nontumor lung or frozen PBMC supplied whole RNA that was sequenced unsorted. This clonotype was observed at least ten times. Antigen unknown. The CDR3 totals 14 residues. Germline CDR1 reads ENHRY; CDR2 reads SYGVKD. Between the trimmed V and J ends, which lost 3 bases and 3 bases, there was a span of 10 bases.

The specimen comprised PBMCs, sampled at surgery. The V call is TRBV10-3, the J call TRBJ2-3; D ambiguous. The TCR comes from a male donor with early-stage non-small cell lung cancer. The CDR3 loop reads CAISDLLDTDTQYF. In DNA form, the CDR3 reads TGTGCCATCAGTGATCTGTTGGATACAGATACGCAGTATTTT.